The present entry profiles one T cell receptor beta chain with its context. CDR1 MNHEY and CDR2 SVGAGI come from the germline V gene. Trimming left V 8 bases short and J 0 bases short, with 16 bases between. This CDR3 is 15 amino acids long. This record belongs to a study of PD-L1 blockade in urothelial cancer. On the study more broadly: Before enrollment, 0 to 3 chemotherapy regimens had been given to patients. Specimens of blood held a median count of 141,255 T cells.

Time point described: pretreatment peripheral blood. The patients had locally advanced or metastatic urothelial carcinoma. Into every PCR, synthetic TCR analog templates were spiked. Generated by immunoSEQ multiplex PCR, the TCRdb table keeps only in-frame clones and is missing some. The sample lists about 130,000 clones, approximately 84% seen once, with around 3.2% in the top ten. The chain uses TRBV6-5 and TRBJ1-2; perhaps TRBD1 as D (6 bases). This sequence was found in a man aged 50-59 years with urothelial cancer. The specimen comprised PBMCs, sampled around atezolizumab (anti-PD-L1) treatment. CDR3 nucleotide sequence: TGTGCCAGCCGGGGGGGGCGAAGCGCTAACTATGGCTACACCTTC. This sequence encodes CASRGGRSANYGYTF.